A single sample gave rise to the 25 T cell receptor beta chains below, sequenced in a study of T cells in Graves' hyperthyroidism and ophthalmopathy. Amplification targeted TCR beta CDR3 regions from RNA transcripts. HTBI primers drove first-round RT-PCR of the TCR CDR3. TCRdb re-called the multiplex PCR reads through MiXCR, storing one row per CDR3 protein. The sample lists hundreds of thousands of distinct CDR3 sequences, about 14% occurring once. Sequencing input: blood. The receptors here all came from a woman between 45 and 60 years old with Graves' ophthalmopathy.

This clonotype showed up many times. This chain links TRBV6-2 or TRBV6-3 with TRBJ1-5; the D is unclear. CDR1 is MNHEY, CDR2 SVGEGT, per germline. The CDR3 runs 20 residues. V was pared by 2 bases and J by 4 bases, with 27 bases between. CDR3 DNA sequence: TGTGCCAGCAGTTACGTTAGGATACTTCATGGAGGTGGCGGGAATCAGCCCCAGCATTTT. Amino acid sequence: CASSYVRILHGGGGNQPQHF.

This clonotype has a count of ten or more. The CDR3 region has the DNA TGTGCCAGCAGTTTCCGGGGCTCTGGGGCCAACGTCCTGACTTTC. It translates to CASSFRGSGANVLTF. The chain joins TRBV13 to TRBJ2-6; perhaps TRBD2 as D (5 bases). Trimming cost V 6 bases and J 0 bases, with 9 bases left between them. The V gene's germline CDR1 is PRHDT and CDR2 FYEKMQ (reference sequence). The CDR3 sequence is 15 residues long.

This clonotype was counted between two and nine times. CDR3 in amino acids: CASNPPGGQGFIYGYTF. The CDR3 DNA follows: TGTGCCAGTAACCCCCCCGGGGGGCAGGGATTTATCTATGGCTACACCTTC. The gene calls are TRBV19 and TRBJ1-2; D is perhaps TRBD1 (6 bases). V shed 7 bases and J shed 4 bases, with 25 bases lying between them. The CDR3 is 17 amino acids. Per the germline V gene, CDR1 is LNHDA and CDR2 is SQIVND (reference sequence).

The rearrangement links TRBV24-1 to TRBJ1-2; D ambiguous. Germline CDR1 is KGHDR and CDR2 is SFDVKD. The V end was cut by 6 bases, the J end by 3 bases, with 7 bases between. The CDR3 runs 12 residues. CDR3 region: CATSTGYYGYTF. CDR3 nucleotide sequence: TGTGCCACCAGTACGGGATACTATGGCTACACCTTC.

In this sample, this clonotype turned up many times. V usage is TRBV7-3 and J usage is TRBJ2-1; 10 bases are a match to TRBD2. Germline trimming cut 4 bases from V and 7 bases from J; bases unmatched to any gene: 10. CDR1 is SGHTA, CDR2 FQGTGA, per germline. This CDR3 is built from 16 residues. The CDR3 bases are TGTGCCAGCAGCTCGCCCCTAGCGGGAGTGGGAAATGAGCAGTTCTTC. This codes for CASSSPLAGVGNEQFF.

This clonotype has ten or more counts. J is TRBJ1-5 and V is TRBV28; no reliable D call. V was clipped by 3 bases and J by 0 bases, with 15 bases between them. Germline V gene data show CDR1 as MDHEN and CDR2 as SYDVKM. The CDR3 length is 17 residues. For the CDR3, the DNA is TGTGCCAGCAGTTTTAACGTTTTGGCCCTTAGCAATCAGCCCCAGCATTTT. This gives the protein CASSFNVLALSNQPQHF.

Turning to this clonotype: The germline gene is not matched at one end of the junction; a read error may be the cause. The V and J genes are TRBV3-1 and TRBJ2-7; 12 nucleotides agree with TRBD1. The CDR3 contains 16 residues. CDR1 LGHDT and CDR2 YNNKEL come from the germline V gene (reference sequence). This chain's CDR3 is CASSPIGTGGFYEQCF. The CDR3 DNA is TGTGCCAGCAGCCCCATCGGGACAGGGGGCTTCTACGAGCAGTGCTTC.

Only a few counts were recorded for this clonotype. The genes are TRBV5-1 and TRBJ2-3, with TRBD2 matching over 9 bases. Germline-derived CDR1 and CDR2 are SGHRS and YFSETQ. The V segment lost 5 bases and the J segment 0 bases; nucleotides outside the gene matches: 7. This CDR3 spans 16 amino acids. CDR3 sequence reads: CASRPSGRSSTDTQYF. CDR3 DNA sequence: TGCGCCAGCAGACCCAGCGGGAGGTCCAGCACAGATACGCAGTATTTT.

The chain couples TRBV7-9 to TRBJ2-3, with TRBD2 matching 11 bases. Losses at the gene ends were 3 bases for V and 2 bases for J; bases not matched to a gene: 10. Germline V CDR1 and CDR2: SEHNR, FQNEAQ (reference sequence). The CDR3 runs 18 residues. The CDR3 sequence: CASSFNIGGLADTDTQYF. For the CDR3, the DNA is TGTGCCAGCAGCTTCAATATTGGGGGACTAGCGGACACAGATACGCAGTATTTT.

This clonotype was detected ten times or more. The chain is built from TRBV30 and TRBJ2-5, with a weak D call TRBD2 (5 bases). This CDR3 is 15 amino acids long. The V gene lost 4 bases and the J gene lost 1 base, with 16 bases spanning the gap. Per germline, CDR1 GTSNPN and CDR2 SVGIG (reference sequence). The chain's CDR3 is CAWNPDSRIQETQYF. In DNA, the CDR3 is TGTGCCTGGAACCCGGACTCTCGGATCCAAGAGACCCAGTACTTC.

The table lists this clonotype with a few counts. The J gene is TRBJ2-3, the V gene TRBV9; 8 nucleotides align to TRBD2. V was pared by 0 bases and J by 0 bases, with 3 bases of the junction left unmatched. The CDR3 has 16 residues. In germline, CDR1 is SGDLS, CDR2 YYNGEE. CDR3 bases: TGTGCCAGCAGCGTAGGACTAGCGCCTAGCACAGATACGCAGTATTTT. It specifies CASSVGLAPSTDTQYF.

This clonotype came up many times. CDR3 protein: CASSLRGGLGNEQFF. The DNA for the CDR3 is TGTGCCAGCAGCTTAAGGGGTGGGTTAGGCAATGAGCAGTTCTTC. The chain employs TRBV7-6 and TRBJ2-1; D is possibly TRBD1 (5 bases). There are 15 residues in the CDR3. The germline CDR1 and CDR2 sequences are SGHVS and FNYEAQ. V was shortened by 2 bases and J by 6 bases, with 14 bases between the two germline ends.

This clonotype was counted at least ten times. J is TRBJ1-4 and V is TRBV2; unclear D gene. CDR3 length equals 14 residues. Germline V gene sequence: CDR1 SNHLY, CDR2 FYNNEI. V lost 6 bases to trimming and J lost 7 bases, with 15 bases between them. The CDR3, as DNA: TGTGCCAGCAGCCTAAGGGTGGATGGTGAAAAACTGTTTTTT. It specifies CASSLRVDGEKLFF.

This clonotype was detected many times. The chain employs TRBV9 and TRBJ2-7, with a possible D match to TRBD1 (6 bases). Looked up from germline, CDR1 is SGDLS and CDR2 is YYNGEE. This CDR3 is built from 15 residues. V gave up 4 bases and J gave up 6 bases, with 20 bases separating them. The CDR3 nucleotides are TGTGCCAGCAGCCCTAGCCGAGGCGCAGGGGCCGAGCAGTACTTC. It codes for CASSPSRGAGAEQYF.

J is TRBJ2-7 and V is TRBV6-2 or TRBV6-3; 7 bases align to TRBD1. Germline assignment: CDR1 MNHEY and CDR2 SVGEGT. The CDR3 has 15 residues. The trim removed 6 bases at V and 0 bases at J, leaving 8 bases unmatched. In DNA, the CDR3 is TGTGCCAGCAGCACGGGGACAGTCTTCTCCTACGAGCAGTACTTC. Translated: CASSTGTVFSYEQYF.

This clonotype has ten or more counts. This rearrangement joins TRBV12-3 or TRBV12-4 to TRBJ2-5, with 11 bases lining up with TRBD2. V shed 3 bases, J shed 5 bases, and the junction held 11 bases outside the gene matches. The CDR3 is made up of 17 amino acids. This CDR3 is CASSFGGLAARGETQYF. The DNA of the CDR3 is TGTGCCAGCAGTTTCGGGGGACTAGCGGCGAGGGGGGAGACCCAGTACTTC.

Ten or more counts support this clonotype. The chain employs TRBV20-1 and TRBJ2-3; D ambiguous. Germline V CDR1 and CDR2: DFQATT, SNEGSKA (reference sequence). This CDR3 contains 12 residues. V was trimmed by 1 base and J by 3 bases, leaving 5 bases between them. The CDR3 spells CSARAATDTQYF. DNA of the CDR3: TGCAGTGCTAGAGCGGCTACAGATACGCAGTATTTT.

This clonotype was recorded a few times. The rearrangement joins TRBV10-3 to TRBJ2-1, with a possible D match to TRBD1 (5 bases). Germline loops: CDR1 ENHRY, CDR2 SYGVKD. The V end was cut by 6 bases, the J end by 0 bases, with 15 bases between. The CDR3 runs to 16 residues. DNA of the CDR3: TGTGCCATCAGACCTACAGGACCCCACTCCTACAATGAGCAGTTCTTC. It encodes CAIRPTGPHSYNEQFF.

This clonotype has at least ten counts. The chain links TRBV29-1 to TRBJ2-7, with 11 bases lining up with TRBD1. CDR3 length: 13 residues. V lost 8 bases to trimming and J lost 4 bases; unmatched junction nucleotides: 7. Germline V gene lookup returns CDR1 SQVTM and CDR2 ANQGSEA. The CDR3 here is CSIRGTGGYEQYF. The DNA for the CDR3 is TGCAGCATCCGCGGGACAGGGGGTTACGAGCAGTACTTC.

This clonotype was seen repeatedly, ten times or more. The chain links TRBV7-2 to TRBJ2-7, with 10 bases aligning to TRBD2. The CDR3 is made up of 14 amino acids. The V gene end was trimmed by 5 bases and the J gene end by 5 bases; junction bases not matched to a gene: 6. From germline, CDR1 is SGHTA and CDR2 FQGNSA. The CDR3 bases are TGTGCCAGCAGCCCAAGCGGGGGGGCCAACGAGCAGTACTTC. It codes for CASSPSGGANEQYF.

This clonotype was recorded at least ten times. The V gene is TRBV28, the J gene TRBJ1-5, with D perhaps matching TRBD1 (6 bases). The germline V gene encodes CDR1 MDHEN and CDR2 SYDVKM. The ends were cut back, 3 bases at V and 6 bases at J, with 15 bases in the middle. The CDR3 sequence is 15 residues long. In DNA, the CDR3 is TGTGCCAGCAGTTTCAGAGGGGGGGCTGGTCAGCCCCAGCATTTT. Protein product: CASSFRGGAGQPQHF.

Ten or more counts support this clonotype. The rearrangement joins TRBV13 to TRBJ2-3, with 10 bases aligning to TRBD2. With 1 base clipped from V and 2 bases from J, the junction kept 6 bases outside the gene matches. Per germline, CDR1 PRHDT and CDR2 FYEKMQ (reference sequence). This CDR3 has 17 residues. CDR3 DNA: TGTGCCAGCAGCTTAGACCCTAGCGGGAGTCCCACAGATACGCAGTATTTT. Protein sequence: CASSLDPSGSPTDTQYF.

This chain connects TRBV20-1 to TRBJ1-1; no clear D. CDR1 DFQATT and CDR2 SNEGSKA come from the germline V gene (reference sequence). This CDR3 has 12 residues. The CDR3 DNA follows: TGCAGCCAAGGAAAAGGGAACACTGAAGCTTTCTTT. Translation: CSQGKGNTEAFF.

This clonotype was recorded many times. This chain connects TRBV3-1 to TRBJ2-2; D not certain. V lost 3 bases, J lost 7 bases, and 9 bases lay in between. The CDR3 totals 13 residues. The germline CDR1 and CDR2 sequences are LGHDT and YNNKEL (reference sequence). The CDR3: CASSHYPGGELFF. The CDR3 DNA sequence: TGTGCCAGCAGCCACTACCCCGGCGGGGAGCTGTTTTTT.

V is TRBV12-3 or TRBV12-4 and J is TRBJ2-3; the D is unclear. Trimming took off 3 bases at V and 1 base at J, with 8 bases between the two ends. This CDR3 has 14 amino acids. CDR3 sequence reads: CASSFLRRTDTQYF. Here the CDR3 DNA reads TGTGCCAGCAGTTTTTTGCGGCGCACAGATACGCAGTATTTT.